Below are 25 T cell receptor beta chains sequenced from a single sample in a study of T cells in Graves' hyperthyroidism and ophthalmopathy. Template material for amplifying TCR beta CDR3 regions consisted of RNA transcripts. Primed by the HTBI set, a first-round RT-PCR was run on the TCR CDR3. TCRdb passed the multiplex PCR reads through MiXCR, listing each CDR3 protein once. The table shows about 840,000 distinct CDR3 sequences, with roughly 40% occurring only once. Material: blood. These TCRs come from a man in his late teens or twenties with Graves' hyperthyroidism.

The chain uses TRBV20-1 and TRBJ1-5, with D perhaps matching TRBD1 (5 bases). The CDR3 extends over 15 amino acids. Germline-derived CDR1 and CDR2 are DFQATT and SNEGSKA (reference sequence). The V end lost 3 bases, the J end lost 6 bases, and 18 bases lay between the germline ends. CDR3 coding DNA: TGCAGTGCTAGGTTACGAGGGGCCCGGGGTCAGCCCCAGCATTTT. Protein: CSARLRGARGQPQHF.

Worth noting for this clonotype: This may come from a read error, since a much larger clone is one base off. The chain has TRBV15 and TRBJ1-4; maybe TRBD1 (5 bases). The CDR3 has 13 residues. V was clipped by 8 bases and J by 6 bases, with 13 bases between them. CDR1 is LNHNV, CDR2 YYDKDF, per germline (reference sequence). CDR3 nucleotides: TGTGCCACCGAAGGGGAGCGGGATGAAAAACTGTTTTTT. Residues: CATEGERDEKLFF.

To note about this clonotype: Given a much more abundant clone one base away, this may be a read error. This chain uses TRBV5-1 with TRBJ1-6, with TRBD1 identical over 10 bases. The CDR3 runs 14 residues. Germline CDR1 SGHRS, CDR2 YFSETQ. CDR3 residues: CASSWGTGASLLHF. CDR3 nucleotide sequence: TGTGCCAGCAGCTGGGGGACAGGGGCTTCACTCCTCCACTTT.

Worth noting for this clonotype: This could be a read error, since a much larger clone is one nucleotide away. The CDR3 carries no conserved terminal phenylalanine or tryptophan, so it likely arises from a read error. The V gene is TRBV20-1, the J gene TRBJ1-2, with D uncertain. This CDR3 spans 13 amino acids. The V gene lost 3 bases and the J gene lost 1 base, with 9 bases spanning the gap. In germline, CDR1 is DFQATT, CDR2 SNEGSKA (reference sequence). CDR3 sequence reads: CSARTDFNYGYTL. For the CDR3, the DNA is TGCAGTGCTAGGACGGACTTTAACTATGGCTACACCCTC.

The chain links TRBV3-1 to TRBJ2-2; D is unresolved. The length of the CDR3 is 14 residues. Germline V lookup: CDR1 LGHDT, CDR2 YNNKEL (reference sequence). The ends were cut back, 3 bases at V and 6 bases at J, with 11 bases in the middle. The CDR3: CASSQVRSAGELFF. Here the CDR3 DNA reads TGTGCCAGCAGCCAGGTTAGGTCGGCCGGGGAGCTGTTTTTT.

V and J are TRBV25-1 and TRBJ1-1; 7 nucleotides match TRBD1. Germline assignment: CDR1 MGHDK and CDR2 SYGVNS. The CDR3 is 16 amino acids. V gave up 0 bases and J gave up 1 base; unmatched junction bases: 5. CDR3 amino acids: CASSEYRGRQNTEAFF. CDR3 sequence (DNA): TGTGCCAGCAGTGAATATAGGGGGCGCCAGAACACTGAAGCTTTCTTT. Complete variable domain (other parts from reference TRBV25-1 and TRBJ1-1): EADIYQTPRYLVIGTGKKITLECSQTMGHDKMYWYQQDPGMELHLIHYSYGVNSTEKGDLSSESTVSRIRTEHFPLTLESARPSHTSQYLCASSEYRGRQNTEAFFGQGTRLTVV.

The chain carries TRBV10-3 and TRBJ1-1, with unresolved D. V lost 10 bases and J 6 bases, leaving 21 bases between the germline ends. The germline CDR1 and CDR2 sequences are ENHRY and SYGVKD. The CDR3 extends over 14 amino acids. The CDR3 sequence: CASSQDVWPPEAFF. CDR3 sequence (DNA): TGTGCCAGCAGCCAAGATGTCTGGCCCCCTGAAGCTTTCTTT.

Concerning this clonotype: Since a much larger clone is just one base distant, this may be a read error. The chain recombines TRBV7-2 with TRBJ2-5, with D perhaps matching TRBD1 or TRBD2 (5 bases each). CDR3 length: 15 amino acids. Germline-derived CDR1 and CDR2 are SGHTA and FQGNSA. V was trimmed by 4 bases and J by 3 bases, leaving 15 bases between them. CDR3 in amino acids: CASSSPGIGEETQYF. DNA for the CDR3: TGTGCCAGCAGCTCCCCCGGGATAGGGGAAGAGACCCAGTACTTC.

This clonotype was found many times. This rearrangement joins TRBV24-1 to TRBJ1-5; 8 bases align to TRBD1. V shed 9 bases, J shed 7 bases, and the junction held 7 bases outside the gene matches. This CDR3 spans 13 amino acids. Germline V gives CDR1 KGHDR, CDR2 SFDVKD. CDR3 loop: CATADRGGQPQHF. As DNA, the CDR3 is TGTGCCACCGCCGACAGGGGCGGACAGCCCCAGCATTTT.

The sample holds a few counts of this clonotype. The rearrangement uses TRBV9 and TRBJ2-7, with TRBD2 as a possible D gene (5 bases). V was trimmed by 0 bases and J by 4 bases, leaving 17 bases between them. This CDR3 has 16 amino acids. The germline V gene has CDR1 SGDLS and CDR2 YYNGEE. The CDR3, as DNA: TGTGCCAGCAGCGTAGACCCCAGAGGGCCTCGTTACGAGCAGTACTTC. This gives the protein CASSVDPRGPRYEQYF.

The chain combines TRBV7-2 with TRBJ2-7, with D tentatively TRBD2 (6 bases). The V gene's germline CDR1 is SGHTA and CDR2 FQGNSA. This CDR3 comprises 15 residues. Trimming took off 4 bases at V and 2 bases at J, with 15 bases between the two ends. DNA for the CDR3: TGTGCCAGCAGCTCATCGGGACTGGGTGCCTACGAGCAGTACTTC. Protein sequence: CASSSSGLGAYEQYF.

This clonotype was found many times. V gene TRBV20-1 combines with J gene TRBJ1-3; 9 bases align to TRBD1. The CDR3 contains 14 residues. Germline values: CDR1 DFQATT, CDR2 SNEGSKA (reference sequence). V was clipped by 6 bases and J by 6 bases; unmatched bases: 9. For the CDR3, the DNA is TGCAGTGCCACAGGGGGCGGCGGTGCAAACACCATATATTTT. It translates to CSATGGGGANTIYF.

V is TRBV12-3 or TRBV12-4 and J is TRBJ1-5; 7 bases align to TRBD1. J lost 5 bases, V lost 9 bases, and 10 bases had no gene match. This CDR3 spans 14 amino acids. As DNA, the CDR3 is TGTGCCAGTACTTCTCGGAGGGGGCATCAGCCCCAGCATTTT. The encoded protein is CASTSRRGHQPQHF.

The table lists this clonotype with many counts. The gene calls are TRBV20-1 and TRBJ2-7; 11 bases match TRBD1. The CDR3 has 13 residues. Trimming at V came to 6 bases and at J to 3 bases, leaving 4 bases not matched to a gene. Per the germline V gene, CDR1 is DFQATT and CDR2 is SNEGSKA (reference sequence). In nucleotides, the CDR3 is TGCAGTGCCAGGACAGGGGGCGACTACGAGCAGTACTTC. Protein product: CSARTGGDYEQYF.

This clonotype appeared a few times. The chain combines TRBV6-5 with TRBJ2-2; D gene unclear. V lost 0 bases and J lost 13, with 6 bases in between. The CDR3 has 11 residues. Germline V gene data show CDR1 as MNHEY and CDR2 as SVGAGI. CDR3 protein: CASSYSTWLFF. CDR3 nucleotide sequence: TGTGCCAGCAGTTACTCGACATGGCTGTTTTTT.

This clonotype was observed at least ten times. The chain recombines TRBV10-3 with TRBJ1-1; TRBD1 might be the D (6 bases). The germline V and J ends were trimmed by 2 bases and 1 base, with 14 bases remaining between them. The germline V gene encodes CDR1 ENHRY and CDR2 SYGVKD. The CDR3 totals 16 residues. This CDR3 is CAISENRDNQNTEAFF. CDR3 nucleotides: TGTGCCATCAGTGAGAATAGGGACAACCAGAACACTGAAGCTTTCTTT.

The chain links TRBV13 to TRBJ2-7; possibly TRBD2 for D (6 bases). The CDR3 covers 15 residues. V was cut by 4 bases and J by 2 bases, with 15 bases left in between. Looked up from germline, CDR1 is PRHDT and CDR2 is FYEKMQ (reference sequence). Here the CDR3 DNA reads TGTGCCAGCAGCTCCGGGACTGGGAATCCCTACGAGCAGTACTTC. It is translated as CASSSGTGNPYEQYF.

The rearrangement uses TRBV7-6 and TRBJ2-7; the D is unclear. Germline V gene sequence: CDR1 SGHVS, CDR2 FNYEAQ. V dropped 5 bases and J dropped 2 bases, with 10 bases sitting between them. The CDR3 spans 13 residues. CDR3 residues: CASSTTEPYEQYF. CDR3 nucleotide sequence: TGTGCCAGCAGCACAACCGAACCCTACGAGCAGTACTTC.

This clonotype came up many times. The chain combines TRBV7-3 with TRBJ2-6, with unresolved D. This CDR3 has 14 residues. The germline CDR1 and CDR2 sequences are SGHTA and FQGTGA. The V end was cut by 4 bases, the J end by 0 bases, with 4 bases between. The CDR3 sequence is CASSSHSGANVLTF. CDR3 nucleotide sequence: TGTGCCAGCAGCTCCCACTCTGGGGCCAACGTCCTGACTTTC. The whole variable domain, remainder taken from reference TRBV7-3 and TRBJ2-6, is GAGVSQTPSNKVTEKGKYVELRCDPISGHTALYWYRQSLGQGPEFLIYFQGTGAADDSGLPNDRFFAVRPEGSVSTLKIQRTERGDSAVYLCASSSHSGANVLTFGAGSRLTVL.

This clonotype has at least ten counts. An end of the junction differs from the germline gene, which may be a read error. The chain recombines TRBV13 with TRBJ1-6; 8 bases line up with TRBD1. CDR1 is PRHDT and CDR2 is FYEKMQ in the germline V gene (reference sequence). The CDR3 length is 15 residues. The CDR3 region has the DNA TGTGCCAGCAGTTTAGGACAGGGAGTGGATTCACCCCTCCACTTT. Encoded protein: CASSLGQGVDSPLHF.

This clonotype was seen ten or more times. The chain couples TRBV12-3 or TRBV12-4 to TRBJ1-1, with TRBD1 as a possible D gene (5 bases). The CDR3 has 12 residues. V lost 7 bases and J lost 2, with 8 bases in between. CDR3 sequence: CASNQGNTEAFF. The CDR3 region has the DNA TGTGCCAGCAACCAGGGTAACACTGAAGCTTTCTTT.

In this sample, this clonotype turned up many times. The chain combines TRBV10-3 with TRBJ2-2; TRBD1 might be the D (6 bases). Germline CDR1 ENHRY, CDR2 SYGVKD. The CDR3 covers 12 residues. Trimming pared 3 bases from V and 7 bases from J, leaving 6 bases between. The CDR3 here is CAISEGGGELFF. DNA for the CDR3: TGTGCCATCAGTGAAGGGGGCGGGGAGCTGTTTTTT.

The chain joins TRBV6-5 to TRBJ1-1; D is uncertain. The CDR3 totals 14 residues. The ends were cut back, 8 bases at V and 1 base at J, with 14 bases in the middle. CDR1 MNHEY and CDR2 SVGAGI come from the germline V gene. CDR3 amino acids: CASCSTGSNTEAFF. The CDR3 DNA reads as TGTGCCAGCTGTTCGACCGGGTCGAACACTGAAGCTTTCTTT.

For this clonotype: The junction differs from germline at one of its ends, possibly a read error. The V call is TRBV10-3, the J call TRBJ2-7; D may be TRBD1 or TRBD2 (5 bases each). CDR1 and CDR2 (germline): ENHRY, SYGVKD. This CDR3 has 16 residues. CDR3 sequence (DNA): TGTGCCAGCAGTTACTCTCTAGGGGTTGGGAGCTACGAGCAGTACTTC. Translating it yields CASSYSLGVGSYEQYF.

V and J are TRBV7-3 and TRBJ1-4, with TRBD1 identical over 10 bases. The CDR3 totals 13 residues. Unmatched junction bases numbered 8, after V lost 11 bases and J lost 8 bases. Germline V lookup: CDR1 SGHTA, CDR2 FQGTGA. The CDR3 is CAWNPGQGEKLFF. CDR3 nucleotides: TGTGCCTGGAATCCGGGACAGGGGGAAAAACTGTTTTTT.